This T cell receptor beta chain was captured in a study of T cell repertoires in cytomegalovirus infection. Overall study context: HLA-B-restricted CMV epitopes that are well studied were used alongside recently identified HLA-C-restricted ones. Indications of both CMV infection and matching HLA type were provided by public TCR beta signatures.

The CDR3 consists of 14 residues. In germline, CDR1 is SGHTA, CDR2 FQGNSA. With V trimmed by 1 base and J by 6 bases, 4 bases remained unmatched. General study points: Summed frequency of public TCR beta families distinguished CMV carriers with the relevant HLA. The study found HLA-C-restricted CMV-specific TCR beta clonotypes dominating the ex vivo response.

TCRdb independently ran MiXCR on the reads; one entry per CDR3 protein. The table has roughly 350,000 distinct CDR3 sequences, roughly 34% seen once. As to this clonotype: Its antigen remains unknown.

This receptor was taken from a human donor in good health (CMV status not recorded). Some clones in this sample may be carry-over from other donors' samples. This material consisted of cultured PBMCs, taken from culture after CMV antigen stimulation. The V call is TRBV7-2, the J call TRBJ1-1, with 8 positions matching TRBD1. The CDR3 DNA reads TGTGCCAGCAGCTTAGGACAGGGGACTCCTGAAGCTTTCTTT. The encoded protein is CASSLGQGTPEAFF.